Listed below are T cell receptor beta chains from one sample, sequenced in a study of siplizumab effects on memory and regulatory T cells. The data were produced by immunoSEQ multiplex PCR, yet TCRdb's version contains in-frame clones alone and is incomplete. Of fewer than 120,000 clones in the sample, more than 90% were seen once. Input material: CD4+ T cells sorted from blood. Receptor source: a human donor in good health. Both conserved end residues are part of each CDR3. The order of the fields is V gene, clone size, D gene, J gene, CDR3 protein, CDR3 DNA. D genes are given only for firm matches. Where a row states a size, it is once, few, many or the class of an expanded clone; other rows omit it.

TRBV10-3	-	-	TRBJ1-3	CAIRSDSGNTIYF	TGTGCCATCAGGAGCGACTCTGGAAACACCATATATTTT
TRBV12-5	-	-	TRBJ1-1	CASGLSANTEAFF	TGTGCTAGTGGTTTGAGTGCGAACACTGAAGCTTTCTTT
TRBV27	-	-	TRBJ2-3	CASSPHREEDTQYF	TGTGCCAGCAGCCCCCACCGGGAAGAAGATACGCAGTATTTT
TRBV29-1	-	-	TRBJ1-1	CSVEAKVNLNTEAFF	TGCAGCGTTGAAGCGAAGGTCAACTTGAACACTGAAGCTTTCTTT
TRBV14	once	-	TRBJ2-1	CASSQGSGLSYNEQFF	TGTGCCAGCAGCCAAGGGTCGGGGTTGTCCTACAATGAGCAGTTCTTC
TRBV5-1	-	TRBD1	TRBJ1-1	CASSLYTGDTEAFF	TGCGCCAGCAGCTTATATACAGGGGACACTGAAGCTTTCTTT
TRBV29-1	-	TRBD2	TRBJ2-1	CSVDYRTSGAYNEQFF	TGCAGCGTTGATTATCGTACTAGCGGCGCTTACAATGAGCAGTTCTTC
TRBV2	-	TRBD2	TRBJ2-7	CASTPGPSWRDYYEQYF	TGTGCCAGCACTCCCGGGCCCAGTTGGCGGGACTACTACGAGCAGTACTTC
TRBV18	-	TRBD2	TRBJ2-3	CASSQPGLTSTDTQYF	TGTGCCAGCTCCCAACCGGGACTAACTAGCACAGATACGCAGTATTTT
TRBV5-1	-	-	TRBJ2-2	CASSLGGSNTGELFF	TGCGCCAGCAGCTTGGGGGGTTCTAACACCGGGGAGCTGTTTTTT
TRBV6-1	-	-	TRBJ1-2	CASSSEGRYTF	TGTGCCAGCAGTTCAGAGGGGCGCTACACCTTC
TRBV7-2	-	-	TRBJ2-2	CASSLGEHTGELFF	TGTGCCAGCAGCTTAGGGGAGCACACCGGGGAGCTGTTTTTT
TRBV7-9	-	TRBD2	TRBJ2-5	CASSRMTSGGAGETQYF	TGTGCCAGCAGCCGAATGACTAGCGGGGGGGCTGGAGAGACCCAGTACTTC
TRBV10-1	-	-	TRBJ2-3	CASSEAGNTDTQYF	TGCGCCAGCAGTGAGGCAGGGAACACAGATACGCAGTATTTT
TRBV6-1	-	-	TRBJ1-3	CASSRESGNTIYF	TGTGCCAGCAGCAGGGAGAGCGGAAACACCATATATTTT
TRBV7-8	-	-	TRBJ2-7	CASQERYEQYF	TGTGCCAGCCAGGAGCGCTACGAGCAGTACTTC